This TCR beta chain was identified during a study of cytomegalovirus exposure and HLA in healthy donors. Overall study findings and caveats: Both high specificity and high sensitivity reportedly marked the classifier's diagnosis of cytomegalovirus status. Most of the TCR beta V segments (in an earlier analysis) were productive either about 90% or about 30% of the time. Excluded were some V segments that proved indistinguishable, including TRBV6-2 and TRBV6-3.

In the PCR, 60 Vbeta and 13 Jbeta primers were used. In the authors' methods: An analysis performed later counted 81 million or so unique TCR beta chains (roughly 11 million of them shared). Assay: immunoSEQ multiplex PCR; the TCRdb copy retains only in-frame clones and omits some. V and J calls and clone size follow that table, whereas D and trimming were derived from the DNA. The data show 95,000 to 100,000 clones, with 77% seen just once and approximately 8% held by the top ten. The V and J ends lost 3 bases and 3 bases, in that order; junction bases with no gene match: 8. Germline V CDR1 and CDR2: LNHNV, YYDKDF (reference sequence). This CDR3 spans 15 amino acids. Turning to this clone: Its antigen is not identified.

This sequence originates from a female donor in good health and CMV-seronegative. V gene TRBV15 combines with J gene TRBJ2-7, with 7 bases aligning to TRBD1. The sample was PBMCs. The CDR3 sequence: CATSRDPGQSYEQYF. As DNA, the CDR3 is TGTGCCACCAGCAGGGATCCGGGACAGAGCTACGAGCAGTACTTC.